Presented here are 7 T cell receptor beta chains from one specimen sequenced in a study of chemoradiotherapy in HPV16-positive cancers. TCRdb's table, derived via immunoSEQ multiplex PCR, lists solely in-frame clones and lacks some. The sample lists about 68,000 clones, about nine tenths occurring once. The sample was blood, taken from a patient who underwent chemoradiotherapy. The receptors come from a human donor with HPV-associated anogenital cancer.

V and J are TRBV7-9 and TRBJ2-1; 10 nucleotides agree with TRBD2. Germline values: CDR1 SEHNR, CDR2 FQNEAQ (reference sequence). J was trimmed by 9 bases and V by 3 bases; bases with no gene match: 8. This CDR3 region has 15 residues. CDR3 DNA sequence: TGTGCCAGCAGCTTTCCGGCTAGCGGGAGCTTTGAGCAGTTCTTC. It codes for CASSFPASGSFEQFF. The whole variable domain, filled in from reference TRBV7-9 and TRBJ2-1, reads DTGVSQNPRHKITKRGQNVTFRCDPISEHNRLYWYRQTLGQGPEFLTYFQNEAQLEKSRLLSDRFSAERPKGSFSTLEIQRTEQGDSAMYLCASSFPASGSFEQFFGPGTRLTVL.

CDR3 loop: CASSLMTSYEQYF. DNA of the CDR3: TGTGCCAGCAGCTTAATGACTAGCTACGAGCAGTACTTC. This chain joins TRBV7-9 and TRBJ2-7; TRBD2 might be the D (6 bases). The CDR3 has 13 residues. With 2 bases removed from V and 3 bases from J, the gap between germline ends came to 8 bases. Germline values: CDR1 SEHNR, CDR2 FQNEAQ (reference sequence).

The chain is built from TRBV6-1 and TRBJ2-1, with 7 bases aligning to TRBD1. This CDR3 is built from 15 residues. The ends lost 5 bases at V and 6 bases at J; junction bases unmatched: 10. Per the germline V gene, CDR1 is MNHNS and CDR2 is SASEGT. DNA for the CDR3: TGTGCCAGCAGTAGACGGGACAGCCAGTCCAATGAGCAGTTCTTC. It encodes CASSRRDSQSNEQFF.

The chain links TRBV14 to TRBJ2-1; D may be TRBD1 or TRBD2 (5 bases each). From germline, CDR1 is SGHDN and CDR2 FVKESK. V lost 4 bases and J 7 bases, leaving 17 bases between the germline ends. This CDR3 region has 15 residues. CDR3 loop: CASSLPGGKLNEQFF. The CDR3 DNA reads as TGTGCCAGCAGCCTCCCTGGGGGAAAGTTGAATGAGCAGTTCTTC.

The CDR3: CASSPLAGGYEQYF. The CDR3 DNA sequence: TGTGCCAGCAGTCCACTAGCGGGGGGTTACGAGCAGTACTTC. The gene calls are TRBV6-6 and TRBJ2-7, with TRBD2 matching over 12 bases. The length of the CDR3 is 14 residues. The germline gives CDR1 MNHNY, CDR2 SVGAGI (reference sequence). Losses at the gene ends were 5 bases for V and 4 bases for J; bases not matched to a gene: 3.

This chain joins TRBV11-1 and TRBJ2-6, with D possibly called TRBD1 or TRBD2 (5 bases each). Germline CDR1 is SGHAT and CDR2 is FQDESV (reference sequence). Trimming took off 5 bases at V and 2 bases at J, with 10 bases between the two ends. The length of the CDR3 is 15 residues. The CDR3 region is CASSLRGAGANVLTF. The CDR3 nucleotides read TGTGCCAGCAGCCTAAGGGGAGCTGGGGCCAACGTCCTGACTTTC.

The gene calls are TRBV28 and TRBJ2-5, with a weak D call TRBD2 (5 bases). Germline loops: CDR1 MDHEN, CDR2 SYDVKM. The V gene lost 6 bases and the J gene lost 1 base, with 9 bases spanning the gap. This CDR3 contains 13 residues. CDR3: CASSNLAQETQYF. CDR3 in DNA: TGTGCCAGCAGCAATCTAGCCCAAGAGACCCAGTACTTC.